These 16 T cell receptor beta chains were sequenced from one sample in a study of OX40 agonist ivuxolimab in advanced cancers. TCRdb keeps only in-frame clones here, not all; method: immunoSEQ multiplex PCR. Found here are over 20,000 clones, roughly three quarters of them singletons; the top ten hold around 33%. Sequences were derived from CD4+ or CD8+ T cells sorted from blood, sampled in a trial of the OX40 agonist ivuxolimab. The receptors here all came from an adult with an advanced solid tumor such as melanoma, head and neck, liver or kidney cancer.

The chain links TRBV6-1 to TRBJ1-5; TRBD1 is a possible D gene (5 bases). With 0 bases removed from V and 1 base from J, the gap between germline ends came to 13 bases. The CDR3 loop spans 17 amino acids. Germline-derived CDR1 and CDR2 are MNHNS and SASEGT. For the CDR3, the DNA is TGTGCCAGCAGTGAAGCGCTTCGGGGGAGGAGCAATCAGCCCCAGCATTTT. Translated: CASSEALRGRSNQPQHF.

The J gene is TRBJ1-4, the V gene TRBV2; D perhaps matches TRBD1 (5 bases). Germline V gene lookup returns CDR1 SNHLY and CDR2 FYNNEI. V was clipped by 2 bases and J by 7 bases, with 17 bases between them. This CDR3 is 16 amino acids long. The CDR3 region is CASSEMGLNYIEKLFF. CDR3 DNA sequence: TGTGCCAGCAGTGAAATGGGACTCAACTATATTGAAAAACTGTTTTTT.

The CDR3: CASRPGPNSPLHF. CDR3 sequence (DNA): TGTGCCAGTAGGCCTGGCCCAAATTCACCCCTCCACTTT. The rearrangement uses TRBV19 and TRBJ1-6; D gene unclear. The length of the CDR3 is 13 residues. Between the trimmed V and J ends, which lost 6 bases and 7 bases, there was a span of 10 bases. In germline, CDR1 is LNHDA, CDR2 SQIVND (reference sequence).

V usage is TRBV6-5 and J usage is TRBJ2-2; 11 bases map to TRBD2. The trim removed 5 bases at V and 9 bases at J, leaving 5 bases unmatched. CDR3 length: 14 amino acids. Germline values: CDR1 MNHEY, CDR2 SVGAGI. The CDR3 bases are TGTGCCAGCAGTCCCGGGACTAGCGGTCGGGAGCTGTTTTTT. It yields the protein CASSPGTSGRELFF.

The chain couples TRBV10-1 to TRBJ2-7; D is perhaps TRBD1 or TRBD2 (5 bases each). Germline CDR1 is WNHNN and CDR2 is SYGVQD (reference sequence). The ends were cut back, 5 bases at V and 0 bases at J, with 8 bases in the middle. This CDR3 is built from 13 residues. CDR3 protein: CASSPGPSYEQYF. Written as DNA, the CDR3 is TGCGCCAGCAGTCCGGGGCCCTCCTACGAGCAGTACTTC.

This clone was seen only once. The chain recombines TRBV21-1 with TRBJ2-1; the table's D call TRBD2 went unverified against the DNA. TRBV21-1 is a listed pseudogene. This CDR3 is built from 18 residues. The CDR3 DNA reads TGTGCCAGCAGCAAAAGGGGCCCGACTAGCGGGGGGGCCAATGAGCAGTTCTTC. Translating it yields CASSKRGPTSGGANEQFF.

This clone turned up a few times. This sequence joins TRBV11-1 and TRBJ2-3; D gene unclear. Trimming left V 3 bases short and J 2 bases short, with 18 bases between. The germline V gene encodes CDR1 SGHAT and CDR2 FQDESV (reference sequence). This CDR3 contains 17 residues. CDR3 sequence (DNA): TGTGCCAGCAGCTTGCCCCGGGCGGCTGAGGTCACAGATACGCAGTATTTT. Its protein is CASSLPRAAEVTDTQYF.

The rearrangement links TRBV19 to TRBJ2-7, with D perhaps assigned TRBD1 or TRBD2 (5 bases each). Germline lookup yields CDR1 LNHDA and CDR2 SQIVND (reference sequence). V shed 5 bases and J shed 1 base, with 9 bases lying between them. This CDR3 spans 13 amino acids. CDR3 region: CASSPGRSYEQYF. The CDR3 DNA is TGTGCCAGTAGTCCGGGACGTTCCTACGAGCAGTACTTC.

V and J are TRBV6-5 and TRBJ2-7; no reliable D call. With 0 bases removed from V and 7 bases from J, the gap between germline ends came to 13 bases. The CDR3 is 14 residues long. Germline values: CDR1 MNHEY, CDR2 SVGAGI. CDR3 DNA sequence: TGTGCCAGCAGTTACTCGGATGCGGCCCGAGAGCAGTACTTC. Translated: CASSYSDAAREQYF.

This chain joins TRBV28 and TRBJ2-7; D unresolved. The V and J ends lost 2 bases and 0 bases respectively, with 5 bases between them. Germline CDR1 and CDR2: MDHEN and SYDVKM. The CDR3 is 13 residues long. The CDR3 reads CASSLVLSYEQYF. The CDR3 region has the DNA TGTGCCAGCAGTTTAGTCCTCTCCTACGAGCAGTACTTC.

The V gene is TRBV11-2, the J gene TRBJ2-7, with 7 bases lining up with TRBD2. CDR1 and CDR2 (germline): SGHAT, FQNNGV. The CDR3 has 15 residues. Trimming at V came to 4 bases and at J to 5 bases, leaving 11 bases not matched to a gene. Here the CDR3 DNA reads TGTGCCAGCAGCTCTCGGGCTAGCGGTGTGCACGAGCAGTACTTC. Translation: CASSSRASGVHEQYF.

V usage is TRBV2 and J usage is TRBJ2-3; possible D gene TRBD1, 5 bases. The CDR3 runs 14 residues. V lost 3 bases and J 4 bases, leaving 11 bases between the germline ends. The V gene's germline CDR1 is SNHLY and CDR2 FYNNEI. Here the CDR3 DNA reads TGTGCCAGCAGTGACAGGGAAGGCCCAGATACGCAGTATTTT. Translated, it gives CASSDREGPDTQYF.

The CDR3 region is CASSFIFLGSSNQPQHF. As DNA, the CDR3 is TGTGCCAGCAGCTTCATTTTTTTGGGATCATCGAATCAGCCCCAGCATTTT. The chain is built from TRBV7-3 and TRBJ1-5; no firm D call. The CDR3 is 17 amino acids. Germline CDR1 SGHTA, CDR2 FQGTGA. V shed 3 bases and J shed 4 bases, with 19 bases lying between them.

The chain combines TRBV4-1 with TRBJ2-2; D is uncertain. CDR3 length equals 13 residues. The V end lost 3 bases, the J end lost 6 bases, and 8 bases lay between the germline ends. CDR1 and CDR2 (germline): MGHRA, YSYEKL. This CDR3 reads CASSQRGAGELFF. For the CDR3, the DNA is TGCGCCAGCAGCCAGCGTGGTGCCGGGGAGCTGTTTTTT.

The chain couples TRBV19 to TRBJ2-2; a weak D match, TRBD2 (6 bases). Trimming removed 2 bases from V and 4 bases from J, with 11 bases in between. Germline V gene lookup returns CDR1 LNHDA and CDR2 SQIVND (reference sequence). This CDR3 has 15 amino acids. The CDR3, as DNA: TGTGCCAGTAGTATACGGCGGGGCGTCACCGGGGAGCTGTTTTTT. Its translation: CASSIRRGVTGELFF.

CDR3 nucleotides: TGTGCCAGCAGCTTATTATTCGGGAGTGATACGCAGTATTTT. Translation gives CASSLLFGSDTQYF. This chain links TRBV13 with TRBJ2-3, with a tentative D call TRBD2 (6 bases). Germline assignment: CDR1 PRHDT and CDR2 FYEKMQ (reference sequence). V lost 2 bases, J lost 6 bases, and 12 bases lay in between. The CDR3 totals 14 residues.